This TCR beta chain was obtained from a study of blood T cell repertoires in COVID-19. In the authors' workflow: Amplification of reference gene primers was used by the study to estimate nucleated cell counts. Sequenced by immunoSEQ multiplex PCR; TCRdb stores in-frame clones only, minus some. V, J and clone size were drawn from that table, and D and trimming were deduced from the DNA. The profile shows roughly 170,000 clones, around 85% of them singletons. The CDR3 length is 16 residues. J was trimmed by 3 bases and V by 0 bases; bases with no gene match: 7. Germline values: CDR1 SGHRS, CDR2 YFSETQ. Sequencing was performed on peripheral blood. V gene TRBV5-1 combines with J gene TRBJ2-5, with 8 bases that match TRBD1. The source is a man aged 55 to 69 who had recovered from COVID-19. The CDR3 loop reads CASSLDRGRGEETQYF. The CDR3 DNA reads as TGCGCCAGCAGCTTGGACAGGGGGAGAGGGGAAGAGACCCAGTACTTC.